The 17 T cell receptor beta chains below all came from one sample that was sequenced in a study of response to subunit inactivated influenza vaccine. TCRdb reanalysed the RT-PCR reads using MiXCR and keeps one entry per CDR3 protein. This sample has roughly 650,000 distinct CDR3 sequences; less than 15% occur once, and the top ten carry roughly 7.2%. Sequences were derived from PBMCs from blood, sampled around 14 days before vaccination. These receptor sequences come from a man in his fifties or sixties who received an inactivated influenza vaccine.

This clonotype was counted between two and nine times. The V gene is TRBV7-9, the J gene TRBJ1-3; D is unresolved. The CDR3 is 16 amino acids. Germline CDR1 and CDR2: SEHNR and FQNEAQ (reference sequence). The ends were cut back, 1 base at V and 0 bases at J, with 10 bases in the middle. For the CDR3, the DNA is TGTGCCAGCAGCTTAGTCTCGGCCGTCTCTGGAAACACCATATATTTT. Translated, it gives CASSLVSAVSGNTIYF.

The chain carries TRBV7-2 and TRBJ2-7; the match to TRBD2 covers 8 bases. Germline CDR1 and CDR2: SGHTA and FQGNSA. The CDR3 runs 17 residues. Trimming took 4 bases from V and 4 from J; bases not matched to a gene: 15. In nucleotides, the CDR3 is TGTGCCAGCAGCTCGCCATCCGGACTAGCCGGATTTTACGAGCAGTACTTC. Translated: CASSSPSGLAGFYEQYF.

The CDR3 DNA reads TGCGCCAGCAGCCAGTCGACAGGGTCGTATTCACCCCTCCACTTT. This gives the protein CASSQSTGSYSPLHF. The V call is TRBV4-3, the J call TRBJ1-6; 7 bases are shared with TRBD1. The CDR3 spans 15 residues. CDR1 and CDR2 (germline): LGHNA, YSLEER. The V segment lost 3 bases and the J segment 8 bases; nucleotides outside the gene matches: 7.

This clonotype showed up just once. At one end the junction does not follow the germline gene, possibly because of a read error. The CDR3 loop is CASTGAPGLAAEQYF. CDR3 coding DNA: TGCGCCAGCACCGGGGCCCCGGGACTAGCGGCCGAGCAGTACTTC. The genes are TRBV12-3 or TRBV12-4 and TRBJ2-7; 11 nucleotides align to TRBD2. This CDR3 comprises 15 residues.

Only a few counts were recorded for this clonotype. The chain is built from TRBV5-1 and TRBJ2-7; maybe TRBD1 (6 bases). CDR1 and CDR2 from the germline V gene are SGHRS and YFSETQ. Trimming removed 4 bases from V and 5 bases from J, with 13 bases in between. The CDR3 contains 13 residues. The CDR3 protein is CASSPPTGDEQYF. CDR3 in DNA: TGCGCCAGCAGCCCACCGACAGGTGACGAGCAGTACTTC.

V gene TRBV6-1 combines with J gene TRBJ2-7, with 7 bases identical to TRBD1. Germline assignment: CDR1 MNHNS and CDR2 SASEGT. The trim removed 10 bases at V and 3 bases at J, leaving 12 bases unmatched. This CDR3 has 14 residues. In DNA form, the CDR3 reads TGTGCCACAATGGGACAGAACGAGAACTACGAGCAGTACTTC. Residues: CATMGQNENYEQYF.

J is TRBJ1-1 and V is TRBV3-1; D is unresolved. Trimming pared 0 bases from V and 5 bases from J, leaving 7 bases between. The CDR3 runs 13 residues. CDR1 is LGHDT and CDR2 is YNNKEL in the germline V gene (reference sequence). The CDR3 loop reads CASSQDWRTEAFF. Here the CDR3 DNA reads TGTGCCAGCAGCCAAGATTGGCGAACTGAAGCTTTCTTT.

The sample holds many counts of this clonotype. Written as DNA, the CDR3 is TGTGCCACCAGCAACGCCAGGGTAAATCAGCCCCAGCATTTT. This translates into CATSNARVNQPQHF. V usage is TRBV15 and J usage is TRBJ1-5, with a possible D match to TRBD1 (5 bases). CDR1 is LNHNV, CDR2 YYDKDF, per germline (reference sequence). V was shortened by 4 bases and J by 4 bases, with 11 bases between the two germline ends. The CDR3 length is 14 residues. Complete variable domain (other parts from reference TRBV15 and TRBJ1-5): DAMVIQNPRYQVTQFGKPVTLSCSQTLNHNVMYWYQQKSSQAPKLLFHYYDKDFNNEADTPDNFQSRRPNTSFCFLDIRSPGLGDTAMYLCATSNARVNQPQHFGDGTRLSIL.

Only a few counts were recorded for this clonotype. V usage is TRBV5-6 and J usage is TRBJ2-1; D remains ambiguous. The V gene lost 0 bases and the J gene lost 1 base, with 11 bases spanning the gap. This CDR3 is 16 amino acids long. Germline CDR1 and CDR2: SGHDT and YYEEEE. CDR3 in amino acids: CASSLDDWFSYNEQFF. Written as DNA, the CDR3 is TGTGCCAGCAGCTTGGACGATTGGTTTTCCTACAATGAGCAGTTCTTC.

V and J are TRBV12-3 or TRBV12-4 and TRBJ2-5, with TRBD1 matching 8 bases. The CDR3 length is 16 residues. After removal of 4 bases from V and 4 bases from J, the junction contained 11 bases not matched to a gene. CDR3 sequence: CASSYGKTGGRETQYF. The CDR3 DNA reads TGTGCCAGCAGTTACGGGAAAACAGGGGGTCGAGAGACCCAGTACTTC.

The chain joins TRBV5-1 to TRBJ2-5; 7 bases align to TRBD1. Germline V gene lookup returns CDR1 SGHRS and CDR2 YFSETQ. This CDR3 spans 13 amino acids. Unmatched junction bases numbered 6, after V lost 5 bases and J lost 5 bases. The CDR3 DNA follows: TGCGCCAGCAGAACAGGGGCGATGGAGACCCAGTACTTC. It codes for CASRTGAMETQYF.

This clonotype has ten or more counts. This chain uses TRBV12-3 or TRBV12-4 with TRBJ1-5; D is uncertain. Trimming stripped 6 bases from V and 11 bases from J, with 14 bases between. This CDR3 contains 12 residues. The CDR3 DNA follows: TGTGCCAGCAGCCCGGGGATCGAGTCCCAGCATTTT. It translates to CASSPGIESQHF.

This clonotype came up a few times. This rearrangement joins TRBV5-1 to TRBJ2-2, with D unclear. Trimming left V 5 bases short and J 0 bases short, with 8 bases between. The CDR3 has 14 amino acids. CDR1 is SGHRS and CDR2 is YFSETQ in the germline V gene. The CDR3 here is CASRPASNTGELFF. CDR3 DNA: TGCGCCAGCAGGCCAGCCTCGAACACCGGGGAGCTGTTTTTT.

The CDR3 DNA reads as TGTGCCAGCAGTTTCCTGGCAAGACCCAACAATGAGCAGTTCTTC. This translates into CASSFLARPNNEQFF. This chain joins TRBV12-3 or TRBV12-4 and TRBJ2-1; D call uncertain. Trimming removed 3 bases from V and 5 bases from J, with 14 bases in between. The CDR3 spans 15 residues.

This clonotype turned up a few times. This chain connects TRBV5-8 to TRBJ2-2, with D maybe TRBD1 (5 bases). Trimming stripped 4 bases from V and 0 bases from J, with 13 bases between. The V gene's germline CDR1 is SGHTS and CDR2 YDEGEE. The CDR3 spans 16 residues. This CDR3 reads CASSRKKGSNTGELFF. The CDR3 DNA is TGTGCCAGCAGCCGGAAAAAGGGGTCGAACACCGGGGAGCTGTTTTTT.

This chain uses TRBV18 with TRBJ2-1, with D perhaps TRBD2 (6 bases). V was cut by 3 bases and J by 4 bases, with 16 bases left in between. CDR1 is KGHSH and CDR2 is LQKENI in the germline V gene. There are 16 residues in the CDR3. As DNA, the CDR3 is TGTGCCAGCTCACCTTATAGCGGTCCTCGGTACAATGAGCAGTTCTTC. Translating it yields CASSPYSGPRYNEQFF.

The chain links TRBV5-5 to TRBJ2-7; D gene unclear. Trimming took 0 bases from V and 2 from J, leaving 12 bases between them. Germline-derived CDR1 and CDR2 are SGHKS and YYEKEE (reference sequence). The length of the CDR3 is 15 residues. The CDR3 region has the DNA TGTGCCAGCAGCTTGGCGGGCAGCAATACCTACGAGCAGTACTTC. Its translation is CASSLAGSNTYEQYF. Supplemented by reference TRBV5-5 and TRBJ2-7, the full variable domain reads DAGVTQSPTHLIKTRGQQVTLRCSPISGHKSVSWYQQVLGQGPQFIFQYYEKEERGRGNFPDRFSARQFPNYSSELNVNALLLGDSALYLCASSLAGSNTYEQYFGPGTRLTVT.